Below, 19 T cell receptor beta chains from the same sample are listed, as sequenced in a study of technical replicates of blood from several donors. Profiled with immunoSEQ multiplex PCR; TCRdb holds only in-frame clones, not every one. This table has 9,500 to 15,000 clones, roughly 95% appearing once. Sequenced input: PBMCs. These receptors originate from a human donor in good health.

The V call is TRBV10-3, the J call TRBJ2-7; the D gene is possibly TRBD2 (6 bases). CDR3 length equals 15 residues. CDR1 is ENHRY, CDR2 SYGVKD, per germline. V was trimmed by 2 bases and J by 6 bases, leaving 17 bases between them. This CDR3 reads CAISEPLGLRSEQYF. DNA for the CDR3: TGTGCCATCAGTGAGCCTCTGGGACTGAGAAGCGAGCAGTACTTC.

This clone was observed a single time. The chain is built from TRBV6-5 and TRBJ1-1, with D hard to call. The V end was cut by 2 bases, the J end by 1 base, with 5 bases between. Germline loops: CDR1 MNHEY, CDR2 SVGAGI. This CDR3 contains 13 residues. The CDR3 loop is CASSYLSNTEAFF. CDR3 nucleotides: TGTGCCAGCAGTTACCTATCGAACACTGAAGCTTTCTTT.

This clone was picked up one time. V gene TRBV19 combines with J gene TRBJ2-7, with D possibly TRBD1 on 6 matching bases. CDR3 size: 15 residues. Germline-derived CDR1 and CDR2 are LNHDA and SQIVND (reference sequence). V dropped 3 bases and J dropped 3 bases, with 15 bases sitting between them. This chain's CDR3 is CASSMSGTYLYEQYF. CDR3 sequence (DNA): TGTGCCAGTAGTATGTCCGGGACATACCTCTACGAGCAGTACTTC.

The V call is TRBV18, the J call TRBJ2-6; 12 nucleotides line up with TRBD1. J was trimmed by 2 bases and V by 3 bases; bases with no gene match: 5. The CDR3 totals 18 residues. Germline CDR1 reads KGHSH; CDR2 reads LQKENI. The CDR3 sequence is CASSPGTGGRTGANVLTF. In DNA, the CDR3 is TGTGCCAGCTCACCGGGGACAGGGGGCAGAACTGGGGCCAACGTCCTGACTTTC.

This clone appeared a single time. This chain joins TRBV6-4 and TRBJ1-1; 7 nucleotides agree with TRBD1. The length of the CDR3 is 14 residues. V trimming: 3 bases; J trimming: 2 bases; junction bases outside the gene matches: 3. The V gene's germline CDR1 is MRHNA and CDR2 SNTAGT. This chain's CDR3 is CASSEGTENTEAFF. CDR3 nucleotides: TGTGCCAGCAGTGAGGGGACAGAAAACACTGAAGCTTTCTTT.

This clone was detected only once. This chain uses TRBV7-2 with TRBJ1-2; no clear D. V was clipped by 4 bases and J by 4 bases, with 10 bases between them. This CDR3 spans 13 amino acids. Germline V gene sequence: CDR1 SGHTA, CDR2 FQGNSA. Here the CDR3 reads CASSSGSGYGYTF. CDR3 bases: TGTGCCAGCAGCTCGGGGTCCGGCTATGGCTACACCTTC. Full variable domain (missing parts from reference TRBV7-2 and TRBJ1-2): GAGVSQSPSNKVTEKGKDVELRCDPISGHTALYWYRQSLGQGLEFLIYFQGNSAPDKSGLPSDRFSAERTGGSVSTLTIQRTQQEDSAVYLCASSSGSGYGYTFGSGTRLTVV.

The chain recombines TRBV10-3 with TRBJ1-5; D not certain. Trimming took 8 bases from V and 4 from J, leaving 9 bases between them. The germline CDR1 and CDR2 sequences are ENHRY and SYGVKD. This CDR3 has 12 amino acids. CDR3 sequence: CAIGLTNQPQHF. The CDR3 DNA reads TGTGCCATCGGACTTACAAATCAGCCCCAGCATTTT.

This sequence joins TRBV19 and TRBJ1-2, with TRBD1 matching 7 bases. V gave up 2 bases and J gave up 6 bases; unmatched junction bases: 9. The CDR3 extends over 15 amino acids. CDR1 is LNHDA, CDR2 SQIVND, per germline (reference sequence). As DNA, the CDR3 is TGTGCCAGTAGTATATATAGGGGGCGAGGGGATGGCTACACCTTC. The encoded protein is CASSIYRGRGDGYTF. Supplemented by reference TRBV19 and TRBJ1-2, the full variable domain reads DGGITQSPKYLFRKEGQNVTLSCEQNLNHDAMYWYRQDPGQGLRLIYYSQIVNDFQKGDIAEGYSVSREKKESFPLTVTSAQKNPTAFYLCASSIYRGRGDGYTFGSGTRLTVV.

The V gene is TRBV13, the J gene TRBJ2-1; a weak D match, TRBD2 (6 bases). Trimming removed 2 bases from V and 4 bases from J, with 12 bases in between. The germline gives CDR1 PRHDT, CDR2 FYEKMQ (reference sequence). The CDR3 consists of 15 residues. CDR3: CASSLRGRPYNEQFF. The CDR3 DNA sequence: TGTGCCAGCAGCTTAAGAGGGAGGCCTTACAATGAGCAGTTCTTC.

V and J are TRBV27 and TRBJ1-1; no clear D. CDR3 size: 13 residues. The germline V gene encodes CDR1 MNHEY and CDR2 SMNVEV (reference sequence). Trimming cost V 6 bases and J 3 bases, with 11 bases left between them. For the CDR3, the DNA is TGTGCCAGCAGGGCAACAGAATACACTGAAGCTTTCTTT. Protein product: CASRATEYTEAFF.

The V gene is TRBV4-2, the J gene TRBJ1-2; D perhaps matches TRBD1 (5 bases). The CDR3 covers 16 residues. With 0 bases removed from V and 1 base from J, the gap between germline ends came to 12 bases. CDR1 is LGHNA, CDR2 YNFKEQ, per germline. The CDR3 region has the DNA TGTGCCAGCAGCCAAGACGCCGACAGTCTTAACTATGGCTACACCTTC. Translated, it gives CASSQDADSLNYGYTF.

The V gene is TRBV30, the J gene TRBJ1-6; TRBD1 might be the D (6 bases). V lost 3 bases and J lost 13, with 13 bases in between. This CDR3 has 12 amino acids. Germline V gene lookup returns CDR1 GTSNPN and CDR2 SVGIG (reference sequence). The CDR3 DNA reads as TGTGCCTGGAGAAGGACAGTTGGTCCCCTCCACTTT. Translated: CAWRRTVGPLHF.

The CDR3 coding sequence is TGTGCAAGTCGCCCTTTTACCCGACCAGCGGGAGAGGTAGTGGCAGATACGCAGTATTTT. Translated, it gives CASRPFTRPAGEVVADTQYF. The genes are TRBV12-2 and TRBJ2-3; TRBD2, the table's D call, lacks a check against the DNA. TRBV12-2 corresponds to a pseudogene. The CDR3 contains 20 residues.

CDR3 protein: CAIADLEKPQHF. The CDR3 bases are TGTGCCATCGCCGACTTGGAGAAGCCCCAGCATTTT. This chain joins TRBV10-3 and TRBJ1-5; D remains ambiguous. This CDR3 has 12 residues. The V end lost 8 bases, the J end lost 8 bases, and 13 bases lay between the germline ends. Germline CDR1 reads ENHRY; CDR2 reads SYGVKD.

This clone was found a few times. The rearrangement links TRBV4-2 to TRBJ2-7, with TRBD2 matching 8 bases. Germline CDR1 is LGHNA and CDR2 is YNFKEQ. The trim removed 0 bases at V and 4 bases at J, leaving 11 bases unmatched. The length of the CDR3 is 17 residues. CDR3 nucleotide sequence: TGTGCCAGCAGCCAAGAAGGGCTAGCGGGTTTCGTATACGAGCAGTACTTC. Residues: CASSQEGLAGFVYEQYF.

This chain connects TRBV6-1 to TRBJ2-7; TRBD1 agrees at 8 bases. This CDR3 has 14 amino acids. V dropped 5 bases and J dropped 3; count of bases not matched to a gene: 6. Germline lookup yields CDR1 MNHNS and CDR2 SASEGT. Here the CDR3 reads CASSHTGTGYEQYF. CDR3 nucleotide sequence: TGTGCCAGCAGTCATACCGGGACAGGCTACGAGCAGTACTTC.

This chain links TRBV27 with TRBJ2-3, with D perhaps matching TRBD1 (5 bases). CDR1 and CDR2 (germline): MNHEY, SMNVEV (reference sequence). There are 12 residues in the CDR3. V gave up 6 bases and J gave up 5 bases, with 9 bases separating them. The CDR3 spells CASRQTGDTQYF. CDR3 sequence (DNA): TGTGCCAGCAGGCAAACAGGAGATACGCAGTATTTT.

CDR3 DNA: TGTGCCAGCAGCTTAGACCAGGAGGAATACAATGAGCAGTTCTTC. Translating gives CASSLDQEEYNEQFF. The rearrangement links TRBV11-2 to TRBJ2-1; tentative D call: TRBD2 (5 bases). V lost 0 bases to trimming and J lost 4 bases, with 10 bases between them. Germline values: CDR1 SGHAT, CDR2 FQNNGV. This CDR3 is 15 amino acids long.

This clone occurred once. This chain joins TRBV5-4 and TRBJ1-2; TRBD1 matches 7 bases. CDR1 is SGHNT, CDR2 YYREEE, per germline (reference sequence). J lost 4 bases, V lost 5 bases, and 5 bases had no gene match. This CDR3 region has 13 residues. The CDR3 DNA sequence: TGTGCCAGCAGTTTTCAGGGGGTCTATGGCTACACCTTC. It codes for CASSFQGVYGYTF.